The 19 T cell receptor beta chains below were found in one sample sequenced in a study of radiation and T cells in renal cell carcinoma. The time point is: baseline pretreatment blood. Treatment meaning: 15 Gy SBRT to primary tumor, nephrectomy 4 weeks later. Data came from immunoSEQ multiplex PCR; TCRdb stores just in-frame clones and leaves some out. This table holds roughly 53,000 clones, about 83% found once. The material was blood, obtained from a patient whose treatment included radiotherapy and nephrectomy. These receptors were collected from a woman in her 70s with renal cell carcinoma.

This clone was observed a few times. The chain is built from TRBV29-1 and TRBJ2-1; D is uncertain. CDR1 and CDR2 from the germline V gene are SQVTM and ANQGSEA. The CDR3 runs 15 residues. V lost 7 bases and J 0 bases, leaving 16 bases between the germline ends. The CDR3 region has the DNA TGCAGCGCTCAGACGGCTATGAGCTCCTACAATGAGCAGTTCTTC. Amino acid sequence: CSAQTAMSSYNEQFF.

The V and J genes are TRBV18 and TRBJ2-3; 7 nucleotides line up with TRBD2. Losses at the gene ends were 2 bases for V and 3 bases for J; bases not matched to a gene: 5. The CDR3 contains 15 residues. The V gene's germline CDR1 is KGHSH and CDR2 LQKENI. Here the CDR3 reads CASSPGLGGTDTQYF. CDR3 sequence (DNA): TGTGCCAGCTCACCAGGGCTGGGAGGGACAGATACGCAGTATTTT. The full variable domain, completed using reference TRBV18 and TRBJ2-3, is NAGVMQNPRHLVRRRGQEARLRCSPMKGHSHVYWYRQLPEEGLKFMVYLQKENIIDESGMPKERFSAEFPKEGPSILRIQQVVRGDSAAYFCASSPGLGGTDTQYFGPGTRLTVL.

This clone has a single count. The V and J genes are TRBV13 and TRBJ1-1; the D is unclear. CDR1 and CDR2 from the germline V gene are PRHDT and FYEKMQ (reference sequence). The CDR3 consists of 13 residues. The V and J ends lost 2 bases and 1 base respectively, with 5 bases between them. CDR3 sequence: CASSLQANTEAFF. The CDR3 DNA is TGTGCCAGCAGCTTACAGGCGAACACTGAAGCTTTCTTT.

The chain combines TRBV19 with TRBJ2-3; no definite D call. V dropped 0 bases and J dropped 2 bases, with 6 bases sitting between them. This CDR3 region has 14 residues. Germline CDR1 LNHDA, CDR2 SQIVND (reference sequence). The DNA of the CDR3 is TGTGCCAGTAGTATAGACAACCCCACAGATACGCAGTATTTT. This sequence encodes CASSIDNPTDTQYF.

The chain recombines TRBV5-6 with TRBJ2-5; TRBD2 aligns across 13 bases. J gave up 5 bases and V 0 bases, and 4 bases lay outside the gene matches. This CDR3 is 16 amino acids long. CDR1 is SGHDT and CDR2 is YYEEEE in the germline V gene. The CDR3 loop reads CASSLGGLAGTETQYF. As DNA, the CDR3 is TGTGCCAGCAGCTTGGGGGGACTAGCGGGGACGGAGACCCAGTACTTC.

The CDR3 coding sequence is TGTGCCAGCAGCTTGTCCAGGGCTTCATTGGATACGCAGTATTTT. Translated: CASSLSRASLDTQYF. J is TRBJ2-3 and V is TRBV5-6, with D possibly matching TRBD1 (5 bases). Per germline, CDR1 SGHDT and CDR2 YYEEEE. V shed 1 base and J shed 6 bases, with 15 bases lying between them. The length of the CDR3 is 15 residues.

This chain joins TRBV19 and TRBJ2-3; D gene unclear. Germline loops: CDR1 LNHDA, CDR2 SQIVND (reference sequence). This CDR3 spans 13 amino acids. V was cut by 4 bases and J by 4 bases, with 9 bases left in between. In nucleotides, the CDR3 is TGTGCCAGTAGTAGCACTCCCTCAGATACGCAGTATTTT. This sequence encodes CASSSTPSDTQYF.

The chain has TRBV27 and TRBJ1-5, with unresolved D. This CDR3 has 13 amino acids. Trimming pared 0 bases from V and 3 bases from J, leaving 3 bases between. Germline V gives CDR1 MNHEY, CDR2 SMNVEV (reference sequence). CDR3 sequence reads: CASSLSLNQPQHF. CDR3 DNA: TGTGCCAGCAGTTTATCCCTCAATCAGCCCCAGCATTTT.

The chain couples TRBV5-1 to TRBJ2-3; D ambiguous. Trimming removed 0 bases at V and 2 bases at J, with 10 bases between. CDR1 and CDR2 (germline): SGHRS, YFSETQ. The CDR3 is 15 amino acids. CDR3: CASSLANTDTDTQYF. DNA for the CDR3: TGCGCCAGCAGCTTGGCCAATACCGACACAGATACGCAGTATTTT.

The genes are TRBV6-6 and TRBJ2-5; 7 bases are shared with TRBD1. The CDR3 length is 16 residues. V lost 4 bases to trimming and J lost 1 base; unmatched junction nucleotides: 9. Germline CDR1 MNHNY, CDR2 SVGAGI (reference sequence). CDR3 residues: CASSSHRTGAQETQYF. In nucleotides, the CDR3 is TGTGCCAGCAGTTCACACAGAACAGGGGCCCAAGAGACCCAGTACTTC.

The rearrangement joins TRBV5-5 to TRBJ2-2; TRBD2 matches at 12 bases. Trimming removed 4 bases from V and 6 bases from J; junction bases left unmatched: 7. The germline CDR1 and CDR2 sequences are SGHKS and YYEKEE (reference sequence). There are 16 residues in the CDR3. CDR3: CASSLYRLAGAGELFF. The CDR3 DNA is TGTGCCAGCAGCCTCTACCGACTAGCGGGAGCCGGGGAGCTGTTTTTT. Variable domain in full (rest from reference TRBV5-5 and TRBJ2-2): DAGVTQSPTHLIKTRGQQVTLRCSPISGHKSVSWYQQVLGQGPQFIFQYYEKEERGRGNFPDRFSARQFPNYSSELNVNALLLGDSALYLCASSLYRLAGAGELFFGEGSRLTVL.

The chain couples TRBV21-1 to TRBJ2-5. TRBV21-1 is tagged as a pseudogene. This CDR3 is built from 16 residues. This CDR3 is CASRSPGTRGAETQYF. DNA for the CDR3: TGTGCCAGCAGAAGCCCAGGGACGAGAGGCGCAGAGACCCAGTACTTC.

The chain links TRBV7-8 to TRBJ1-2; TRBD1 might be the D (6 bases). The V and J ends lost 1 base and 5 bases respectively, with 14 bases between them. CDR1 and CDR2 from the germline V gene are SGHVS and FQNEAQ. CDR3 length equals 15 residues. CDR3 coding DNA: TGTGCCAGCAGCTTAGTACGCGACAGGAGTTATGGCTACACCTTC. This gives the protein CASSLVRDRSYGYTF.

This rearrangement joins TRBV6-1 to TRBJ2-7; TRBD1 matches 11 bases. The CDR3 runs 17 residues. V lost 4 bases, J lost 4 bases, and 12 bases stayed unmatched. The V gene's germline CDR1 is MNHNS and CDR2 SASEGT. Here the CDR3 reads CASSGRDRGMDTYEQYF. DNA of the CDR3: TGTGCCAGCAGTGGAAGGGACAGGGGGATGGATACTTACGAGCAGTACTTC.

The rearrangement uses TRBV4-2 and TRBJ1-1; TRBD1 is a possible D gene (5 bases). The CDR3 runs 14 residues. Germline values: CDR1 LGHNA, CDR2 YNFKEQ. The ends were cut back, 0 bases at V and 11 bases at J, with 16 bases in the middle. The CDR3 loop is CASSQEASGVGAFF. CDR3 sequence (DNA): TGTGCCAGCAGCCAAGAGGCTTCGGGGGTAGGTGCTTTCTTT.

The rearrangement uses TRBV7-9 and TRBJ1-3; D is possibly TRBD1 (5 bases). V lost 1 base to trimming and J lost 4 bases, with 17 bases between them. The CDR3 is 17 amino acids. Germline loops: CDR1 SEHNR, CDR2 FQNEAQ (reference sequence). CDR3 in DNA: TGTGCCAGCAGCTTAGGCGGGACCAGGGCAGCGGGAAACACCATATATTTT. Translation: CASSLGGTRAAGNTIYF. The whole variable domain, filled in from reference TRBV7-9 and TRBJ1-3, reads DTGVSQNPRHKITKRGQNVTFRCDPISEHNRLYWYRQTLGQGPEFLTYFQNEAQLEKSRLLSDRFSAERPKGSFSTLEIQRTEQGDSAMYLCASSLGGTRAAGNTIYFGEGSWLTVV.

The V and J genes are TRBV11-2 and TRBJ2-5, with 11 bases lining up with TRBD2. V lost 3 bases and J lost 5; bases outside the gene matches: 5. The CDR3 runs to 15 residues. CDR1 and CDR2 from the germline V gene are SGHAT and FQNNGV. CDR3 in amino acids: CASSFSGRAGETQYF. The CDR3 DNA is TGTGCCAGCAGCTTTAGCGGGAGGGCCGGGGAGACCCAGTACTTC.

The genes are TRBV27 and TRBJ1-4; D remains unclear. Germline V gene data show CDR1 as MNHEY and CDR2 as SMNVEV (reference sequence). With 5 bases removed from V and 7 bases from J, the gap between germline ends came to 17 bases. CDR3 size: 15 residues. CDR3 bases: TGTGCCAGCAGTAAACGTCGGTACGTTGGTGAAAAACTGTTTTTT. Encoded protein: CASSKRRYVGEKLFF.

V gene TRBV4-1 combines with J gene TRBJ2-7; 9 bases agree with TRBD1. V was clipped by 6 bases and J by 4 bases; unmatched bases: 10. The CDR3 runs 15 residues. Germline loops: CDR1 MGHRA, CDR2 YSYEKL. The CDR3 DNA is TGCGCCAGCAGTACCCGCGGGACAGGGACTTACGAGCAGTACTTC. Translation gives CASSTRGTGTYEQYF.